This T cell receptor beta chain originates from a study of blood T cells in healthy people across ages. Study-wide findings and caveats: Percentage of naive T cells showed a strong correlation with TCR beta diversity.

Comments on this clonotype: As yet, its antigen is unknown.

A second about 7 to 12 cycle PCR used barcoded and J-beta primers. Every cDNA was tagged by a template-switch adaptor with 12 random nucleotides. TCRdb used MiXCR to reprocess the 5' RACE reads, holding one entry per CDR3 protein. This repertoire shows over a million distinct CDR3 sequences, approximately 43% found once; its top ten account for approximately 4.1%. No fewer than 5.5 micrograms of total RNA were isolated from every sample. The sample comprised blood. The receptor was isolated from a woman under 30 in good health.

The CDR3 DNA follows: TGTGCCAGCAGCCGGCGGGGCACAACTAATGAAAAACTGTTTTTT. Its protein is CASSRRGTTNEKLFF. The rearrangement links TRBV14 to TRBJ1-4; D is perhaps TRBD1 (5 bases). The germline CDR1 and CDR2 sequences are SGHDN and FVKESK. The CDR3 contains 15 residues. Trimming removed 4 bases at V and 0 bases at J, with 9 bases between.